The 5 T cell receptor beta chains listed next were all sequenced from one sample in a study of graft-versus-host responses after intestinal transplantation (dated by TCRdb to the early 2020s). No cognate antigen is known for these TCRs. To prepare the library, the immunoSEQ multiplex PCR assay was applied. TCRdb provides this immuneACCESS table in a form limited to in-frame rearrangements. Some clones are lacking; in checked studies, under half of them reflect an unresolved V gene, and why the rest are absent is not known. For this sample the table gives around 88,000 clones, of which around 83% were detected only once. 17% of the sample lies in the top ten. The time point label here, explained by the study, means: cells obtained before transplantation from donor or recipient. Sequencing used unstimulated CD8+ T cells sorted from spleen or lymph node cells, obtained before intestinal transplant. Receptors originate from a human donor who received an intestinal transplant.

The chain uses TRBV5-1 and TRBJ1-1; no clear D. Germline V lookup: CDR1 SGHRS, CDR2 YFSETQ. The V end was cut by 4 bases, the J end by 0 bases, with 16 bases between. The CDR3 sequence is 16 residues long. Written as DNA, the CDR3 is TGCGCCAGCAGCCCGCCTGAGGTTGGGTTGAACACTGAAGCTTTCTTT. Translating gives CASSPPEVGLNTEAFF.

The chain joins TRBV4-2 to TRBJ2-2, with TRBD2 identical over 8 bases. Germline lookup yields CDR1 LGHNA and CDR2 YNFKEQ. With V trimmed by 1 base and J by 5 bases, 6 bases remained unmatched. The CDR3 covers 16 residues. The CDR3 nucleotides are TGTGCCAGCAGCCAAGTCGGGAGGGCCGGTACCGGGGAGCTGTTTTTT. Protein product: CASSQVGRAGTGELFF.

There are a few counts of this clone. V gene TRBV6-1 combines with J gene TRBJ2-7, with a tentative D call TRBD2 (5 bases). In germline, CDR1 is MNHNS, CDR2 SASEGT. Trimming stripped 2 bases from V and 2 bases from J, with 10 bases between. This CDR3 region has 14 residues. CDR3 protein: CASSEYGDPYEQYF. CDR3 DNA: TGTGCCAGCAGTGAATACGGGGATCCCTACGAGCAGTACTTC.

The chain carries TRBV4-1 and TRBJ2-7; 11 nucleotides line up with TRBD2. After removal of 3 bases from V and 2 bases from J, the junction contained 3 bases not matched to a gene. The CDR3 has 15 residues. Germline CDR1 and CDR2: MGHRA and YSYEKL. CDR3 protein: CASSHGTSGPYEQYF. In DNA form, the CDR3 reads TGCGCCAGCAGCCATGGGACTAGCGGTCCCTACGAGCAGTACTTC.

This chain uses TRBV29-1 with TRBJ1-2; no reliable D call. CDR3 length: 13 residues. V lost 7 bases, J lost 1 base, and 13 bases lay in between. Germline CDR1 and CDR2: SQVTM and ANQGSEA. DNA of the CDR3: TGCAGCGCCGAAACAGAGGATAACTATGGCTACACCTTC. This codes for CSAETEDNYGYTF.